This TCR beta chain was found in a study of molecular identifiers for immune sequencing clone quantification. The wider study: Across replicate runs, RNA obtained from about 19,000 or 110,000 naive CD8 cells was divided into five, with four undergoing sequencing.

This clonotype was seen repeatedly, ten times or more. Its antigen is not known. Germline V gene sequence: CDR1 SGHAT, CDR2 FQNNGV. J was trimmed by 5 bases and V by 5 bases; bases with no gene match: 5. This CDR3 contains 15 residues. The CD8+CD4-CCR7+CD45RA+ phenotype defined the sorted naive CD8 T cells. The use of previously described methods and listed TCR primers produced the bulk TCR libraries. TCRdb fed the PCR reads into MiXCR, producing one record per CDR3 protein. The table has 35,000 or so distinct CDR3 sequences, roughly 19% seen once. Findings and limits, study-wide: Clones carrying above 20 RNA copies accounted for over 97% of effector molecules, under 1% in naive cells.

This chain uses TRBV11-2 with TRBJ2-3; TRBD1 matches at 12 bases. The receptor was isolated from a human donor in good health. Some libraries in this study had Jurkat cell RNA spiked in. Specimen: naive CD8+ T cells from blood, with Jurkat cell RNA spiked in. Subset denoted: FACS-sorted CD8+CD4-CCR7+CD45RA+ naive T cells. CDR3 nucleotide sequence: TGTGCCAGCAGCGACGGGACAGGGGGCAAAGATACGCAGTATTTT. Amino acid sequence: CASSDGTGGKDTQYF.